A selection of T cell receptor beta chains follows, all from one sample in a study of blood T cell repertoires in COVID-19. Method: immunoSEQ multiplex PCR; TCRdb's copy keeps in-frame clones and lacks some. Of some 140,000 clones in the sample, around 82% were seen once. What was sequenced was PBMCs or T cells enriched from blood (not recorded which). These receptors came from a man between 35 and 55 years old with acute COVID-19. The CDR3 runs from the conserved cysteine through the conserved F or W. The order of the fields is clone size, D gene, V gene, J gene, CDR3 DNA, CDR3 protein. D genes are given only for firm matches. A row's size may be missing; if present it is once, few, many or a size class.

.,TRBD2,TRBV13,TRBJ2-1,TGTGCCAGCAGCCCAGGGGTGGCTAGCGGGTCTAATGAGCAGTTCTTC,CASSPGVASGSNEQFF
once,TRBD1,TRBV6-2/TRBV6-3,TRBJ2-7,TGTGCCAGCAGTTACGCCGGGACAGGGTACGAGCAGTACTTC,CASSYAGTGYEQYF
.,.,TRBV19,TRBJ1-4,TGTGCCAGTAGTACCCGGTTGGGGAGCAGGACTAATGAAAAACTGTTTTTT,CASSTRLGSRTNEKLFF
.,TRBD1,TRBV6-5,TRBJ2-5,TGTGCCAGCAGTTACCCACCGGGACAGGGTGGGGAGACCCAGTACTTC,CASSYPPGQGGETQYF
.,TRBD2,TRBV28,TRBJ2-1,TGTGCCAGCAGTCTTCTAGCGGGAGATGGGAATGAGCAGTTCTTC,CASSLLAGDGNEQFF
.,.,TRBV15,TRBJ2-4,TGTGCCACCAGCAGAGATACCTTTGGGGCCTTGAACATTCAGTACTTC,CATSRDTFGALNIQYF
.,.,TRBV11-2,TRBJ2-1,TGTGCCAGCAGCTCCCCCGCCGGGACACCTTACAATGAGCAGTTCTTC,CASSSPAGTPYNEQFF
.,.,TRBV24-1,TRBJ2-5,TGTGCCACCAGTGATACGGGGTGGGAGACCCAGTACTTC,CATSDTGWETQYF
.,TRBD2,TRBV13,TRBJ2-1,TGTGCCAGCAGCCAGACTAGCGGGACGATAATAGATGAGCAGTTCTTC,CASSQTSGTIIDEQFF
.,.,TRBV5-6,TRBJ2-7,TGTGCCAGCAACTTAAGGGGTGCAGGGGTTGTTATCTACGAGCAGTACTTC,CASNLRGAGVVIYEQYF
once,.,TRBV9,TRBJ1-3,TGTGCCAGCAGCGTAGCTTTTGCGGCTGGAAACACCATATATTTT,CASSVAFAAGNTIYF
.,.,TRBV10-1,TRBJ2-7,TGCGCCACCTCGTCGAGCGGTACCTACGAGCAGTACTTC,CATSSSGTYEQYF
.,TRBD1,TRBV5-5,TRBJ2-7,TGTGCCAGCAGCTTGGCAGGGGGCTTGGACTACGAGCAGTACTTC,CASSLAGGLDYEQYF
.,.,TRBV2,TRBJ1-6,TGTGCCAGCAGTGCGTATCAGGGCAATTCACCCCTCCACTTT,CASSAYQGNSPLHF
.,.,TRBV19,TRBJ2-3,TGTGCCAGTAGTATACGGGGGAGAGATACAGATACGCAGTATTTT,CASSIRGRDTDTQYF
.,TRBD1,TRBV5-1,TRBJ1-1,TGCGCCAGCAGCTTGAGTAGGACAGGGTATGTGGGGAACACTGAAGCTTTCTTT,CASSLSRTGYVGNTEAFF
.,TRBD1,TRBV19,TRBJ1-6,TGTGCCAGTAGTCGAACTACCACAGGGGGCTGGAATTCACCCCTCCACTTT,CASSRTTTGGWNSPLHF
.,.,TRBV6-5,TRBJ2-7,TGTGCCAGCAGAACCCCTGGCGGGGGCCACGAGCAGTACTTC,CASRTPGGGHEQYF
.,.,TRBV7-2,TRBJ1-2,TGTGCCAGCAGCTACGGAGGCGCTAGCTATGGCTACACCTTC,CASSYGGASYGYTF
.,.,TRBV2,TRBJ1-6,TGTGCCAGCAGTGAAAGTCGGGTTCGGAACGCACCCCTCCACTTT,CASSESRVRNAPLHF
.,.,TRBV11-2,TRBJ2-3,TGTGCCAGCAGCTTAGGATTCGGGGAGGGCACAGATACGCAGTATTTT,CASSLGFGEGTDTQYF
.,.,TRBV28,TRBJ1-1,TGTGCCAGCAGTTCCGGGACAAAAATCCAGACCACTGAAGCTTTCTTT,CASSSGTKIQTTEAFF
.,.,TRBV25-1,TRBJ2-3,TGTGCCAGCAGTGATCTCACCGAATACAGGGTTTTT,CASSDLTEYRVF
.,TRBD2,TRBV11-2,TRBJ2-1,TGTGCCAGCAGCTTAGGACGGGAGGCAAAGAATGAGCAGTTCTTC,CASSLGREAKNEQFF
.,.,TRBV5-6,TRBJ2-5,TGTGCCAGCACCGAGGGAGGAGTCTGGGAGACCCAGTACTTC,CASTEGGVWETQYF